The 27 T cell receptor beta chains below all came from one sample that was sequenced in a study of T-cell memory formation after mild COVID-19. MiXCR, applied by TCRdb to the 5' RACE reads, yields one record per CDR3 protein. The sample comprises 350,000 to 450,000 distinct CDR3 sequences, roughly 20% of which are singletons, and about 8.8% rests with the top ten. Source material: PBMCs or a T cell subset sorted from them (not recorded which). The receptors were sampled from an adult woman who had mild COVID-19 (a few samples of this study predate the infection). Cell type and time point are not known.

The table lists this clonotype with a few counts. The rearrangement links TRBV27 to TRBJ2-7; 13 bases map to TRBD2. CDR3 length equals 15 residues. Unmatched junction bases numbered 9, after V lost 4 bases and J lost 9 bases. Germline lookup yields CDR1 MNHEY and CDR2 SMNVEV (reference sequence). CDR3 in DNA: TGTGCCAGCAGTTCTCCAAGGACTAGCGGGAGCGTGCAGTACTTC. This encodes CASSSPRTSGSVQYF.

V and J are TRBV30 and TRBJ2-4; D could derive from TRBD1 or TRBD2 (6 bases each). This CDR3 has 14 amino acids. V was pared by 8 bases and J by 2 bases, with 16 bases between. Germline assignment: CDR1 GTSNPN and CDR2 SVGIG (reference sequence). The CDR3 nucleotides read TGTGCCGGTAAAGGAGGGACATCCAAAAACATTCAGTACTTC. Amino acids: CAGKGGTSKNIQYF. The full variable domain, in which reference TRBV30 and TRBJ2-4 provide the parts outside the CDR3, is SQTIHQWPATLVQPVGSPLSLECTVEGTSNPNLYWYRQAAGRGLQLLFYSVGIGQISSEVPQNLSASRPQDRQFILSSKKLLLSDSGFYLCAGKGGTSKNIQYFGAGTRLSVL.

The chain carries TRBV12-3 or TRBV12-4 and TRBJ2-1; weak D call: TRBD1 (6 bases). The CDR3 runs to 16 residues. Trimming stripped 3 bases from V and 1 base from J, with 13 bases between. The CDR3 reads CASSFGDIPSYNEQFF. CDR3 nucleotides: TGTGCCAGCAGTTTCGGGGACATCCCATCCTACAATGAGCAGTTCTTC.

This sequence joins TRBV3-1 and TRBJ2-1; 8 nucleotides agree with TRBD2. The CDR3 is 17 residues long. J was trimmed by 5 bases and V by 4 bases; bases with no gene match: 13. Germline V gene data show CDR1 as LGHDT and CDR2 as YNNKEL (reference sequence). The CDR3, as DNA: TGTGCCAGCAGCCCCCGAACCGGGACTAGGATCAACAATGAGCAGTTCTTC. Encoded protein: CASSPRTGTRINNEQFF.

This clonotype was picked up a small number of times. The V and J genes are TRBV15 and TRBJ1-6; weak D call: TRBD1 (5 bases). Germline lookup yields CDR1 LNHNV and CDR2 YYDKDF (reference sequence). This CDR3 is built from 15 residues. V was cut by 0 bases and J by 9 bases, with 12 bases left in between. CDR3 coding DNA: TGTGCCACCAGCAGAGATCCCCGTGGGGGTTCACCCCTCCACTTT. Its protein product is CATSRDPRGGSPLHF. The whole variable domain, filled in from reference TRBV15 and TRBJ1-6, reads DAMVIQNPRYQVTQFGKPVTLSCSQTLNHNVMYWYQQKSSQAPKLLFHYYDKDFNNEADTPDNFQSRRPNTSFCFLDIRSPGLGDTAMYLCATSRDPRGGSPLHFGNGTRLTVT.

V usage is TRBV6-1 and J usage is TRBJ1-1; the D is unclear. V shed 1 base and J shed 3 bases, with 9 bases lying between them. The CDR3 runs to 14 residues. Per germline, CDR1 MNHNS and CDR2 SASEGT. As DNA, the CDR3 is TGTGCCAGCAGTGAAGGAGCGGTGGACACTGAAGCTTTCTTT. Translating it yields CASSEGAVDTEAFF.

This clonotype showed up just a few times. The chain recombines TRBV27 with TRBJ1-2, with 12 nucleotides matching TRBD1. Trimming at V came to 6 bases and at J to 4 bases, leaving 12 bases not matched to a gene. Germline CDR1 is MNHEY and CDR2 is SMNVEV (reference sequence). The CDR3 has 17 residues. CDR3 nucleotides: TGTGCCAGCAGCCCCGTGGGACAGGGGGCGCGGGGCTATGGCTACACCTTC. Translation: CASSPVGQGARGYGYTF.

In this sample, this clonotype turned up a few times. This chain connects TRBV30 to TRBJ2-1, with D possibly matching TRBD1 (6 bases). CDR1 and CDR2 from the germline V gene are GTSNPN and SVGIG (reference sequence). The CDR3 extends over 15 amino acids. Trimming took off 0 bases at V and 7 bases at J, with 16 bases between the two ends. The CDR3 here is CAWSVRTGIKNEQFF. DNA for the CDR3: TGTGCCTGGAGTGTACGCACAGGGATTAAAAATGAGCAGTTCTTC.

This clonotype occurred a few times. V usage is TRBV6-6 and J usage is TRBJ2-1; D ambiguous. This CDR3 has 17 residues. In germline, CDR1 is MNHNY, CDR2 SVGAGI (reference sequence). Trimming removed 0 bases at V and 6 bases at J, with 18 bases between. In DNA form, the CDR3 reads TGTGCCAGCAGTTACTCGCACAACCCGCGCCTCGGCAATGAGCAGTTCTTC. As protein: CASSYSHNPRLGNEQFF.

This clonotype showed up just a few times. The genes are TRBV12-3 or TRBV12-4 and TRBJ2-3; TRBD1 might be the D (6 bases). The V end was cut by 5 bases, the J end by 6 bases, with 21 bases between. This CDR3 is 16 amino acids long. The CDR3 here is CASSRDNTGMTDTQYF. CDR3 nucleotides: TGTGCCAGCAGTCGAGACAATACAGGGATGACGGATACGCAGTATTTT.

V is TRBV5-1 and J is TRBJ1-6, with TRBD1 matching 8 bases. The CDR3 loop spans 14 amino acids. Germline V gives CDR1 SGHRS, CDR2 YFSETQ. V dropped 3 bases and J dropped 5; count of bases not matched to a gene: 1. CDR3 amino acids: CASSWGQDNSPLHF. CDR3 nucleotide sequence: TGCGCCAGCAGCTGGGGACAGGATAATTCACCCCTCCACTTT.

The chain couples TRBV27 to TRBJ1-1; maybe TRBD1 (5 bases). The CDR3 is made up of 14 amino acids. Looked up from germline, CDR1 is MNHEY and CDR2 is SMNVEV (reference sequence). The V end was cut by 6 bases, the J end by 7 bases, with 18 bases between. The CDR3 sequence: CASSRWDGRIEAFF. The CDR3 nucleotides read TGTGCCAGCAGCCGATGGGACGGAAGGATTGAAGCTTTCTTT.

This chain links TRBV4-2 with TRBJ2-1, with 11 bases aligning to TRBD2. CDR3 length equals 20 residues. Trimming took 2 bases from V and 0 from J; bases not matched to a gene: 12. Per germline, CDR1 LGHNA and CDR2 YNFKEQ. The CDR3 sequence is CASSQNPGLAGPSSYNEQFF. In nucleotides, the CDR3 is TGTGCCAGCAGCCAAAACCCCGGACTAGCGGGCCCTAGCTCCTACAATGAGCAGTTCTTC.

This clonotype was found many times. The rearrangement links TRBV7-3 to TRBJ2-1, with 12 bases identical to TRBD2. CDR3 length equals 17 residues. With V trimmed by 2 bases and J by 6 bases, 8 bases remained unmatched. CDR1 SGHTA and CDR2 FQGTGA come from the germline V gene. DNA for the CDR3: TGTGCCAGCAGCTTAGATCAGCTAGCGGGGGGGCTCAATGAGCAGTTCTTC. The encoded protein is CASSLDQLAGGLNEQFF.

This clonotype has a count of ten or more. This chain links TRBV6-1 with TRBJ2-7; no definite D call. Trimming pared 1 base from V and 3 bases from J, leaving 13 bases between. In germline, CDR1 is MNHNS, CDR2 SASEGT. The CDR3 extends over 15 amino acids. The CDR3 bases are TGTGCCAGCAGTGAAGAGGCAGTCTATGTCTACGAGCAGTACTTC. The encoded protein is CASSEEAVYVYEQYF.

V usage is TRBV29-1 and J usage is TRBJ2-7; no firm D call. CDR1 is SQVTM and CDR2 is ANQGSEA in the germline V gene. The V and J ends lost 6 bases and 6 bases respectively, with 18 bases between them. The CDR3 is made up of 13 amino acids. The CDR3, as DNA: TGCAGCGTACTCGACAAATACTCGACCGAGCAGTACTTC. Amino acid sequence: CSVLDKYSTEQYF.

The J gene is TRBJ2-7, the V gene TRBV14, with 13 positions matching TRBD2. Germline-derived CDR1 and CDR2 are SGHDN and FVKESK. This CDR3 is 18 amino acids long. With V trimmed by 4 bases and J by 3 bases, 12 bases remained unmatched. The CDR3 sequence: CASSPKPTGLAGVYEQYF. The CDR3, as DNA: TGTGCCAGCAGCCCCAAACCCACAGGACTAGCGGGAGTCTACGAGCAGTACTTC.

The CDR3 is CASSFAGVDGETQYF. CDR3 nucleotides: TGTGCCAGCAGTTTCGCCGGGGTTGATGGGGAGACCCAGTACTTC. The V gene is TRBV12-3 or TRBV12-4, the J gene TRBJ2-5; a weak D match, TRBD2 (5 bases). This CDR3 is 15 amino acids long. Trimming left V 3 bases short and J 5 bases short, with 16 bases between.

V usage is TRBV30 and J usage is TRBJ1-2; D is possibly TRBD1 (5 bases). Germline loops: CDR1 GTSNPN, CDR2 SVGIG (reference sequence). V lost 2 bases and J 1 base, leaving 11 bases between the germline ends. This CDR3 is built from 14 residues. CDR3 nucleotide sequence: TGTGCCTGGAGTCCGCCGACAGTTAACTATGGCTACACCTTC. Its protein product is CAWSPPTVNYGYTF. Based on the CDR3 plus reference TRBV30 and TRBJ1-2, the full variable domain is SQTIHQWPATLVQPVGSPLSLECTVEGTSNPNLYWYRQAAGRGLQLLFYSVGIGQISSEVPQNLSASRPQDRQFILSSKKLLLSDSGFYLCAWSPPTVNYGYTFGSGTRLTVV.

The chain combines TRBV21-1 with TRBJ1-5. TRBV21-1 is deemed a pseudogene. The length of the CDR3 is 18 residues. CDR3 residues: CASSKGGPPLYSNQPQHF. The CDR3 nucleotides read TGTGCCAGCAGCAAAGGTGGACCTCCTCTTTATAGCAATCAGCCCCAGCATTTT.

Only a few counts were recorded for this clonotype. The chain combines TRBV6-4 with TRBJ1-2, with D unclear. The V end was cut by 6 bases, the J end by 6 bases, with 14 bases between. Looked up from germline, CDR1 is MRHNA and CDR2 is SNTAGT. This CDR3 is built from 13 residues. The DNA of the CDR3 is TGTGCCAGCAGCGCCCGGATGGGGAATGGCTACACCTTC. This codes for CASSARMGNGYTF.

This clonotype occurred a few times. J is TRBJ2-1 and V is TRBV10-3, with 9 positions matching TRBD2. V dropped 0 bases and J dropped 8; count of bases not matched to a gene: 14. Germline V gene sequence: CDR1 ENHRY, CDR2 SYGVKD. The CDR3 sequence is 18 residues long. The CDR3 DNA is TGTGCCATCAGTGAGTCGGTCTTTGCGGGGGGGCGCTTTGATGAGCAGTTCTTC. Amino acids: CAISESVFAGGRFDEQFF.

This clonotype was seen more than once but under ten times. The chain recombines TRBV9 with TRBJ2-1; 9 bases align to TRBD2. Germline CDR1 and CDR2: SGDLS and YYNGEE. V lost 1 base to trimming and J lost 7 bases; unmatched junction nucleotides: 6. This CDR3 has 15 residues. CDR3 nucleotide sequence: TGTGCCAGCAGCGTACAACCTAGCGGGGTAAATGAGCAGTTCTTC. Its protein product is CASSVQPSGVNEQFF. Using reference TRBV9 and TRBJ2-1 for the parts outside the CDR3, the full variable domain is DSGVTQTPKHLITATGQRVTLRCSPRSGDLSVYWYQQSLDQGLQFLIQYYNGEERAKGNILERFSAQQFPDLHSELNLSSLELGDSALYFCASSVQPSGVNEQFFGPGTRLTVL.

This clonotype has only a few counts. CDR3 in amino acids: CASSPQVNSGNTIYF. CDR3 in DNA: TGTGCCAGCAGCCCACAGGTTAACTCTGGAAACACCATATATTTT. The chain combines TRBV4-2 with TRBJ1-3, with D possibly TRBD1 on 5 matching bases. The CDR3 runs 15 residues. The germline V gene encodes CDR1 LGHNA and CDR2 YNFKEQ. With 4 bases removed from V and 0 bases from J, the gap between germline ends came to 10 bases.

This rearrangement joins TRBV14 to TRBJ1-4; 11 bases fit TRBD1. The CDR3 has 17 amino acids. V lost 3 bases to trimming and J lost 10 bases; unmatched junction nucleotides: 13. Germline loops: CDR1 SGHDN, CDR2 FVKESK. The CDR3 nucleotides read TGTGCCAGCAGCCAGACCTTTTCGGGACAGGGGGTTGTAAAACTGTTTTTT. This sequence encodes CASSQTFSGQGVVKLFF.

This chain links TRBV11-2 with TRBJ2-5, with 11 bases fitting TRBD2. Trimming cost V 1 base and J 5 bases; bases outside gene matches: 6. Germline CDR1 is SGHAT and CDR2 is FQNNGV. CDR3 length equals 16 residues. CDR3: CASSLVLAGGPETQYF. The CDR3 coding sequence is TGTGCCAGCAGCTTAGTATTAGCGGGGGGGCCGGAGACCCAGTACTTC.

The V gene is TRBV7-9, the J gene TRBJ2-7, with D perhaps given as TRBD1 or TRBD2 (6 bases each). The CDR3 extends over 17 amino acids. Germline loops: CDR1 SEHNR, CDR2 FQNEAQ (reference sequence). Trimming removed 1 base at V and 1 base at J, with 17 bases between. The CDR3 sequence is CASSLEYSGGRSYEQYF. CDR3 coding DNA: TGTGCCAGCAGCTTAGAGTATTCCGGGGGCCGGTCCTACGAGCAGTACTTC.